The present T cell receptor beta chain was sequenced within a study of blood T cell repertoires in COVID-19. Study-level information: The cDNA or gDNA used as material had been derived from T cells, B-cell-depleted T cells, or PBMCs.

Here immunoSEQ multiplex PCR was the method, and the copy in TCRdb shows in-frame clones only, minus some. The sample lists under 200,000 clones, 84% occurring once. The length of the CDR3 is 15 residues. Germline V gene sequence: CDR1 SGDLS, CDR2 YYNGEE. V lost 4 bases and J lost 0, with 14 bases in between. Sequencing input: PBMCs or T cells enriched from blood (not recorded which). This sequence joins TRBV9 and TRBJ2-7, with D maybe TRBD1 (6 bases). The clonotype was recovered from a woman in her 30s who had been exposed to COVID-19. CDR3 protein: CASSPRSDSSYEQYF. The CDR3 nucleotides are TGTGCCAGCAGCCCCCGGTCGGACAGCTCCTACGAGCAGTACTTC.